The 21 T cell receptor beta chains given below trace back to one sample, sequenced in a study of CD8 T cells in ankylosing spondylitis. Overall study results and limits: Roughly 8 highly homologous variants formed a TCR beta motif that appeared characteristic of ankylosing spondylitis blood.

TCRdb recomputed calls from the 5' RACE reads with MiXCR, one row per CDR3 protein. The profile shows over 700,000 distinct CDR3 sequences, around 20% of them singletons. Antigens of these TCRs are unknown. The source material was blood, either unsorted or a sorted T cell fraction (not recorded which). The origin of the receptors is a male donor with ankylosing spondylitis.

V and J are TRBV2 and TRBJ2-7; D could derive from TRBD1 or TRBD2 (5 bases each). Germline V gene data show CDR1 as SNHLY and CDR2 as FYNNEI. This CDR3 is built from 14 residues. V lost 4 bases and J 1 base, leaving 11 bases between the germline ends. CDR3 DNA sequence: TGTGCCAGCAGTGTCGGGGACGGGTCCTACGAGCAGTACTTC. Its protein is CASSVGDGSYEQYF.

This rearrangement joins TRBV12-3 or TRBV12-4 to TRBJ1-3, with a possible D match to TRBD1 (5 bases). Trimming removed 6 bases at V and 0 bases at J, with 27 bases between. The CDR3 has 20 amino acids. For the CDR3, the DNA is TGTGCCAGCAGCTCATCCACCCTGGGGCACAGCCGATACTCTGGAAACACCATATATTTT. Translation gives CASSSSTLGHSRYSGNTIYF.

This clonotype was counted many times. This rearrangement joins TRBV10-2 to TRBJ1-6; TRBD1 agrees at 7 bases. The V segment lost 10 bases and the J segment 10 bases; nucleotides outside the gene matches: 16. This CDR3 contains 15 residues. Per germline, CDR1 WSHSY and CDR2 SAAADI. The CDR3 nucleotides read TGCGCCACCAGAGGGGGCTTGGGTATGGAATCACCCCTCCACTTT. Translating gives CATRGGLGMESPLHF.

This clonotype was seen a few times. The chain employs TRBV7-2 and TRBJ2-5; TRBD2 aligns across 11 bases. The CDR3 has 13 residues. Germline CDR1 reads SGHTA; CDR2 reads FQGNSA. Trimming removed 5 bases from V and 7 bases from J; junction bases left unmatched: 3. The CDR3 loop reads CASSRTSGGTQYF. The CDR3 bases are TGTGCCAGCAGCCGTACTAGCGGGGGGACCCAGTACTTC. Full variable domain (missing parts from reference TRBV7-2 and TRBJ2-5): GAGVSQSPSNKVTEKGKDVELRCDPISGHTALYWYRQSLGQGLEFLIYFQGNSAPDKSGLPSDRFSAERTGGSVSTLTIQRTQQEDSAVYLCASSRTSGGTQYFGPGTRLLVL.

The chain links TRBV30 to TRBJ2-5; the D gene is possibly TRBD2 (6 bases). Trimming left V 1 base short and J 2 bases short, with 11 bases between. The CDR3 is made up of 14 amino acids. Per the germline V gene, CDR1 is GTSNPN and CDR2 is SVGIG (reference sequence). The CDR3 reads CAWSGAGPQETQYF. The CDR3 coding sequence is TGTGCCTGGAGTGGAGCGGGCCCTCAAGAGACCCAGTACTTC.

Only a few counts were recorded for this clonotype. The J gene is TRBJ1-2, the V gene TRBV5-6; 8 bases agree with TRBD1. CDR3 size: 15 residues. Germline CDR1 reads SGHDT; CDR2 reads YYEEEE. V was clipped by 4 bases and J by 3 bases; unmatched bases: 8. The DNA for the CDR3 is TGTGCCAGCAGCGGAGACAGGGGAGGCGACTATGGCTACACCTTC. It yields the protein CASSGDRGGDYGYTF.

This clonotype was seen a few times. CDR3 DNA sequence: TGTGCCAGCAGCTTGTCAGAGTTAGCGGGAGGGCCGTACAATGAGCAGTTCTTC. Its protein is CASSLSELAGGPYNEQFF. The chain has TRBV5-5 and TRBJ2-1; 11 bases fit TRBD2. Germline CDR1 SGHKS, CDR2 YYEKEE (reference sequence). The CDR3 extends over 18 amino acids. V was clipped by 1 base and J by 4 bases; unmatched bases: 10.

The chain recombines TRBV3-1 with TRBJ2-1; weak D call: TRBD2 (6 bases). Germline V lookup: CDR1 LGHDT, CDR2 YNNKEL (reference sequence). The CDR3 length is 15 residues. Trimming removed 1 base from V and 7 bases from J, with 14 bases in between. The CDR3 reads CASSQGAGTSNEQFF. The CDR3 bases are TGTGCCAGCAGCCAAGGGGCCGGGACTTCGAATGAGCAGTTCTTC.

The CDR3 DNA sequence: TGCAGTGCTAGAGTACTAGCGCATACCTACGAGCAGTACTTC. This encodes CSARVLAHTYEQYF. This sequence joins TRBV20-1 and TRBJ2-7, with 7 bases lining up with TRBD2. With 1 base clipped from V and 2 bases from J, the junction kept 5 bases outside the gene matches. Germline V gives CDR1 DFQATT, CDR2 SNEGSKA (reference sequence). The CDR3 length is 14 residues.

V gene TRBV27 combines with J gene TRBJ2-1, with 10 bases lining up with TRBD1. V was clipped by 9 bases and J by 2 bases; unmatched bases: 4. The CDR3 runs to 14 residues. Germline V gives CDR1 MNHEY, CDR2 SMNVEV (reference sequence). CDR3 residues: CASSDRGTYNEQFF. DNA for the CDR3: TGTGCCAGTTCGGACAGGGGGACCTACAATGAGCAGTTCTTC.

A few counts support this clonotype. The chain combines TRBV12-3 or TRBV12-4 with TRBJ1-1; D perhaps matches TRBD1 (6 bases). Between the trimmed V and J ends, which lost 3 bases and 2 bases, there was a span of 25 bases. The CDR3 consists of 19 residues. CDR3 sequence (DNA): TGTGCCAGCAGTTTTGGTTGGGGGGCAGGGCCCGCACTAAACACTGAAGCTTTCTTT. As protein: CASSFGWGAGPALNTEAFF.

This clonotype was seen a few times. CDR3 protein: CASSQDGRAKQETQYF. The CDR3 nucleotides read TGCGCCAGCAGCCAAGATGGTAGGGCGAAACAAGAGACCCAGTACTTC. This chain links TRBV4-1 with TRBJ2-5; no clear D. Trimming shortened V by 0 bases and J by 2 bases, and 13 bases separated the two germline ends. The CDR3 runs to 16 residues. Germline loops: CDR1 MGHRA, CDR2 YSYEKL.

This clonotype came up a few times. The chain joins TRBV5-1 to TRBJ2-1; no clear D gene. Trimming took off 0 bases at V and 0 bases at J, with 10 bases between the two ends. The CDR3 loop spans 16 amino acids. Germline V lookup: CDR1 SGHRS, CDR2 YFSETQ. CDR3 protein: CASSLDTLSSYNEQFF. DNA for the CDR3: TGCGCCAGCAGCTTGGATACACTGAGCTCCTACAATGAGCAGTTCTTC.

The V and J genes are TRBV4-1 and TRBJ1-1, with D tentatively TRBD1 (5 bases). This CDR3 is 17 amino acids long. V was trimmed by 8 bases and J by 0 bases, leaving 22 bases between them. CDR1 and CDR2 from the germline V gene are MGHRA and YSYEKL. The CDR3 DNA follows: TGCGCCAGCGGAACCCGGACTTCCCAAGGGGTGAACACTGAAGCTTTCTTT. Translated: CASGTRTSQGVNTEAFF.

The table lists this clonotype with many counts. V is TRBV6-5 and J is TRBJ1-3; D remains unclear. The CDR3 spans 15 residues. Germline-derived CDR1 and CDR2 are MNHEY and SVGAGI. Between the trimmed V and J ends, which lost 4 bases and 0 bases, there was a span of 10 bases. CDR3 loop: CASSFDPRSGNTIYF. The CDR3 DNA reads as TGTGCCAGCAGTTTTGATCCGCGCTCTGGAAACACCATATATTTT.

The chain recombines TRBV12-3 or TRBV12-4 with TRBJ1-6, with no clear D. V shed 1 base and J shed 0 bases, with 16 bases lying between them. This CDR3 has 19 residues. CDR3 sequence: CASSLEGYPWSSYNSPLHF. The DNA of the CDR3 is TGTGCCAGCAGTTTAGAAGGTTACCCGTGGAGCTCCTATAATTCACCCCTCCACTTT.

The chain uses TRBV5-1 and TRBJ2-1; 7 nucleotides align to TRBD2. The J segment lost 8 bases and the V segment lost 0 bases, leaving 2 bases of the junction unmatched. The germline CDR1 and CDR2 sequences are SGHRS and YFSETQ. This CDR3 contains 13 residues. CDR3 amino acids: CASSLGTRDEQFF. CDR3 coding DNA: TGCGCCAGCAGCTTGGGGACTAGGGATGAGCAGTTCTTC.

CDR3 DNA: TGCGCCAGCAGCTTAGATGACAGAAATTCACCCCTCCACTTT. The encoded protein is CASSLDDRNSPLHF. This rearrangement joins TRBV5-1 to TRBJ1-6; D perhaps matches TRBD1 (5 bases). CDR1 and CDR2 from the germline V gene are SGHRS and YFSETQ. This CDR3 has 14 residues. Trimming took off 2 bases at V and 7 bases at J, with 10 bases between the two ends.

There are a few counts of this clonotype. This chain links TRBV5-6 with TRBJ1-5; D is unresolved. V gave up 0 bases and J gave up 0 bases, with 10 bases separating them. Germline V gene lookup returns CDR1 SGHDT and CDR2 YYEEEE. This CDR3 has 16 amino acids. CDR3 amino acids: CASSLGAFYSNQPQHF. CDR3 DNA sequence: TGTGCCAGCAGCTTGGGGGCATTCTATAGCAATCAGCCCCAGCATTTT.

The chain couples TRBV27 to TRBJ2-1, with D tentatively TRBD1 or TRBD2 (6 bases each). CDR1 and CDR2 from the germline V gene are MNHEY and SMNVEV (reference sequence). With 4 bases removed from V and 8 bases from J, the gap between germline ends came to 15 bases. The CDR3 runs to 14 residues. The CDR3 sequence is CASSWGLEGDEQFF. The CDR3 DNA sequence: TGTGCCAGCAGTTGGGGACTGGAGGGGGATGAGCAGTTCTTC.

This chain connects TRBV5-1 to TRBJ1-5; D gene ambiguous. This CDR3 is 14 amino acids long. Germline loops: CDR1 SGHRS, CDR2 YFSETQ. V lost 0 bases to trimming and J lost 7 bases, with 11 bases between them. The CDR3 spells CASSLDSLGQPQHF. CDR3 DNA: TGCGCCAGCAGCTTGGACAGTTTGGGACAGCCCCAGCATTTT.